This T cell receptor beta chain was captured by sequencing in a study of CD4+ T cells in melanoma. General study points: Neoantigen-specific CD4+ T cells in melanoma reportedly had diverse differentiation states. CD8+ T cell, macrophage and B cell function reportedly correlated with neoantigen-specific CD4+ T cells.

Profiled with immunoSEQ multiplex PCR; TCRdb holds only in-frame clones, not every one. This sample has 140,000 or so clones, with around 90% found just once. Regarding this clone: Antigen specificity is unknown.

The CDR3 loop spans 14 amino acids. Deletions cut 6 bases from V and 14 bases from J, with 20 bases between. Germline CDR1 and CDR2: MNHEY and SVGAGI. The V gene is TRBV6-5, the J gene TRBJ1-6; no reliable D call. The sequence was obtained from a human donor with melanoma. CDR3 in DNA: TGTGCCAGCAGCGCGGGTCGCAAGGGTTTAGCCCTCCACTTT. Protein product: CASSAGRKGLALHF.